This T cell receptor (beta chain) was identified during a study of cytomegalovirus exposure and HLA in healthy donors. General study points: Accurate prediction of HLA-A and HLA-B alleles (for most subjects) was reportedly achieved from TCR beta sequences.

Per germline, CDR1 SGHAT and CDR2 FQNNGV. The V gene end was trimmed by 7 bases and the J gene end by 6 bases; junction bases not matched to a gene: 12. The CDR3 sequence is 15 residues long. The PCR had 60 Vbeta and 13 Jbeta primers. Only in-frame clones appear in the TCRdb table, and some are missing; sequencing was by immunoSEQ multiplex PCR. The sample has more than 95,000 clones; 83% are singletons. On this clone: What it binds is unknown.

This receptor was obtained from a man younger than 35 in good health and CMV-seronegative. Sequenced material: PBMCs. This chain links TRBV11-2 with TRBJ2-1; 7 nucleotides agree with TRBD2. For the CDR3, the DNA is TGTGCCAGCAACCCACGGGTGGGAGGGTTCAATGAGCAGTTCTTC. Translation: CASNPRVGGFNEQFF.